This T cell receptor beta chain was sequenced for a study of Ad26.COV2.S vaccination and SARS-CoV-2 variants. Background on the study: As a participant in COV1001, the donor was in the Ad26.COV2.S trial arm.

Specified treatment: some 19 received Ad26.COV2.S at low or high dose, single or two shots; roughly five received placebo; per-sample allocation not given. After the first vaccine or placebo injection, samples were drawn on day 63. Germline CDR1 reads SGHTA; CDR2 reads FQGNSA. Germline trimming cut 4 bases from V and 4 bases from J; bases unmatched to any gene: 13. The CDR3 length is 19 residues. Assay used: immunoSEQ multiplex PCR; TCRdb lists only in-frame clones, some missing. The repertoire has under 250,000 clones, around 85% of them found once; the top ten carry about 2.8%. Material: peripheral blood, obtained in a trial of Ad26.COV2.S vaccine versus placebo. This chain links TRBV7-2 with TRBJ2-4; 13 bases map to TRBD2. This receptor was taken from a person aged 18-60 years who received the Ad26.COV2.S COVID-19 vaccine or a placebo. The CDR3 DNA follows: TGTGCCAGCAGCTCGCGTGATAAAATGACTAGCGGGGGGAAAAACATTCAGTACTTC. Amino acids: CASSSRDKMTSGGKNIQYF.